This is a list of T cell receptor beta chains from one sample in a study of T cells in Graves' hyperthyroidism and ophthalmopathy. TCRdb ran MiXCR on the multiplex PCR reads and lists one entry per CDR3 protein. The sample holds roughly 580,000 distinct CDR3 sequences; approximately 15% are singletons and the top ten take 5% to 7%. The sequencing sample was made of blood. The receptors come from a woman in her twenties or thirties with Graves' hyperthyroidism that later progressed to Graves' ophthalmopathy. CDR3s include the opening cysteine and the closing phenylalanine or tryptophan. The D gene is left open where the match is weak. Clone size is stated in some rows and not others, as once, few, many or a class when expanded.

DNA	CDR3	D	length	V	J	size
TGCAGTGCTAGAGCCGGGACAGGGCAAGAGACCCAGTACTTC	CSARAGTGQETQYF	TRBD1	14	TRBV20-1	TRBJ2-5	NA
TGCAGCGTTGAAAACCGGAACAGGGTTGTCTACGAGCAGTACTTC	CSVENRNRVVYEQYF	NA	15	TRBV29-1	TRBJ2-7	few
TGTGCCAGCAGCTTAGCTGACAGTTTACAAGAGACCCAGTACTTC	CASSLADSLQETQYF	NA	15	TRBV11-3	TRBJ2-5	many
TGTGCCAGCGACAGGGTTGGGGCCAACGTCCTGACTTTC	CASDRVGANVLTF	TRBD1	13	TRBV7-9	TRBJ2-6	many
TGTGCCAGCAGTGCGTCAGGGACGAGCTACACCTTC	CASSASGTSYTF	NA	12	TRBV6-1	TRBJ1-2	many
TGTGCCAGCTCCCCCGGACAGGGCCACACTGAAGCTTTCTTT	CASSPGQGHTEAFF	TRBD1	14	TRBV18	TRBJ1-1	many
TGTGCCAGCAGCCAAGGGACTAGCGGTAACTACAATGAGCAGTTCTTC	CASSQGTSGNYNEQFF	TRBD2	16	TRBV7-2	TRBJ2-1	NA
TGTGCCAGCAGCCTAACAGGGGGCATTGGGAGCGAGCAGTACTTC	CASSLTGGIGSEQYF	TRBD1	15	TRBV7-6	TRBJ2-7	NA
TGTGCCAGCAGTGGAAATGTGGACAGGGGGTCGCCAGTCCAGTACTTC	CASSGNVDRGSPVQYF	TRBD1	16	TRBV2	TRBJ2-5	NA
TGTGCCAGCAGGTCGAGGGACAACACTGAAGCTTTCTTT	CASRSRDNTEAFF	NA	13	TRBV12-3/TRBV12-4	TRBJ1-1	many
TGCAGTGCTAGAGATCGGTTAGGGTTAGAGACCCAGTACTTC	CSARDRLGLETQYF	NA	14	TRBV20-1	TRBJ2-5	many
TGCGCCAGCAGCCAGGAGGGAGACGGCCCCTACGAGCAGTACTTC	CASSQEGDGPYEQYF	NA	15	TRBV4-1	TRBJ2-7	NA
TGTGCCAGCAGCCGGGTTACGGGAAAGCAGTACTTC	CASSRVTGKQYF	NA	12	TRBV3-1	TRBJ2-7	many
TGTGCCAGTAGTATATATTCCGGACAGGGGTTATCAGATACGCAGTATTTT	CASSIYSGQGLSDTQYF	TRBD1	17	TRBV19	TRBJ2-3	few
TGTGCCAGCAGCTTGAAGGGGGCCGGGGAGCTGTTTTTT	CASSLKGAGELFF	NA	13	TRBV7-2	TRBJ2-2	many
TGTGCCAGCAGTTTAGCGACAGGGCGAACCGGGGAGCTGTTTTTT	CASSLATGRTGELFF	TRBD1	15	TRBV12-3/TRBV12-4	TRBJ2-2	many
TGTGCCAGCAGTGACCTCGGCAGCTATGGCTACACCTTC	CASSDLGSYGYTF	NA	13	TRBV25-1	TRBJ1-2	many
TGCGCCAGCAGCCAGTCACTAGCGGGAGCAGAATTTACGCAGTATTTT	CASSQSLAGAEFTQYF	TRBD2	16	TRBV4-1	TRBJ2-3	NA
TGCGCCACACGAGTTGTGGGGGATCACACTGAAGCTTTCTTT	CATRVVGDHTEAFF	NA	14	TRBV4-3	TRBJ1-1	NA
TGTGCCAGCAGTTACCCCGGGAAAAATCAGCCCCAGCATTTT	CASSYPGKNQPQHF	NA	14	TRBV28	TRBJ1-5	many
TGTGCCAGCAGGGCATCCCAACCGAACACTGAAGCTTTCTTT	CASRASQPNTEAFF	NA	14	TRBV6-1	TRBJ1-1	many
TGTGCCAGCAGTTTAGCGGGAAAATACGAGCAGTACTTC	CASSLAGKYEQYF	NA	13	TRBV12-3/TRBV12-4	TRBJ2-7	many
TGCGCCAGCAGCCCGGCCGACGACGAGCAGTACTTC	CASSPADDEQYF	NA	12	TRBV5-1	TRBJ2-7	many
TGTGCCAGCAGTGATGGGGGGGCGAACATTCAGTACTTC	CASSDGGANIQYF	NA	13	TRBV2	TRBJ2-4	many
TGTGCCACCAGTTATGGACTAGCGGACCAAGAGACCCAGTACTTC	CATSYGLADQETQYF	TRBD2	15	TRBV24-1	TRBJ2-5	many
TGTGCCATCGGCGGCGGGAGGAATGAGCAGTTCTTC	CAIGGGRNEQFF	TRBD2	12	TRBV10-3	TRBJ2-1	many
TGTGCCAGCAGCTTAGCGGGTGAAAACATTCAGTACTTC	CASSLAGENIQYF	NA	13	TRBV7-9	TRBJ2-4	NA
TGTGCCAGCCGTCGAGGGGACACAGTGAAGGGCTACACCTTC	CASRRGDTVKGYTF	NA	14	TRBV6-1	TRBJ1-2	many
TGTGCCAGTAGTTCCGGACCGGGACAGGTTAATTCACCCCTCCACTTT	CASSSGPGQVNSPLHF	TRBD1	16	TRBV19	TRBJ1-6	few
TGTGCCAGCAGCTTTCTCTCTAGCGGGATCCCAGATACGCAGTATTTT	CASSFLSSGIPDTQYF	TRBD2	16	TRBV7-9	TRBJ2-3	few
TGTGGGTCCGGGACAGGGGGCGATGAGCAGTTCTTC	CGSGTGGDEQFF	TRBD1	12	TRBV19	TRBJ2-1	NA
TGTGCCAGCAGCCTTACTAGCCCGTACGAGCAGTACTTC	CASSLTSPYEQYF	NA	13	TRBV12-3/TRBV12-4	TRBJ2-7	NA
TGCAGCGTCGCGGAAGGGGCCGGGGAGCTGTTTTTT	CSVAEGAGELFF	NA	12	TRBV29-1	TRBJ2-2	many
TGCGCCAGCAGCTTGGGGGACACCAATCAGCCCCAGCATTTT	CASSLGDTNQPQHF	NA	14	TRBV5-1	TRBJ1-5	few
TGTGCCAGCACAAAACCCGGGACAGGGGCATCGAATCCCATCTCTGGAAACACCATATATTTT	CASTKPGTGASNPISGNTIYF	TRBD1	21	TRBV6-1	TRBJ1-3	many
TGTGCCAGCAGGAGACAGGGATCAGAGACCCAGTACTTC	CASRRQGSETQYF	TRBD1	13	TRBV12-3/TRBV12-4	TRBJ2-5	few
TGTGCCACCAGCATGTGGGGGAGCAATCAGCCCCAGCATTTT	CATSMWGSNQPQHF	NA	14	TRBV15	TRBJ1-5	many
TGTGCCAGCAGCTTAGCTGGGGGAATGTACGAGCAGTACTTC	CASSLAGGMYEQYF	NA	14	TRBV11-2	TRBJ2-7	NA
TGCGCCAGCAGCCAGGGTAATGCCCTGAACACTGAAGCTTTCTTT	CASSQGNALNTEAFF	NA	15	TRBV4-3	TRBJ1-1	NA
TGTGCCAGCAGCCAGGCGTCAGGACAGAATGAAAAACTGTTTTTT	CASSQASGQNEKLFF	NA	15	TRBV4-2	TRBJ1-4	NA
TGTGCCAGCAGTGGAACTAGCGGCCAAGAGACCCAGTACTTC	CASSGTSGQETQYF	TRBD2	14	TRBV6-1	TRBJ2-5	many
TGTGCCAGCAGCCCGGGACAGGACTACGAGCAGTACTTC	CASSPGQDYEQYF	TRBD1	13	TRBV28	TRBJ2-7	many
TGTGCCAGCAGCAGGGGGGCAGGGGTGAACACTGAAGCTTTCTTT	CASSRGAGVNTEAFF	TRBD1	15	TRBV6-1	TRBJ1-1	once
TGTGCCAGCAGTTACCCCCGGGACATATTAGTTTCCGACACTGAAGCTTTCTTT	CASSYPRDILVSDTEAFF	NA	18	TRBV6-6	TRBJ1-1	many
TGTGCCAGCAGCTTAGGGGGGGCGGCCGAGCAGTACTTC	CASSLGGAAEQYF	NA	13	TRBV7-9	TRBJ2-7	NA
TGCGCCAGCAGCTTGGACCGGATGGTAGGGGAGACCCAGTACTTC	CASSLDRMVGETQYF	NA	15	TRBV5-1	TRBJ2-5	many
TGTGCCAGCAGCTTAGAGTTTGTTTGGACTAGCGGGAGGAAGAGCACAGATACGCAGTATTTT	CASSLEFVWTSGRKSTDTQYF	TRBD2	21	TRBV11-3	TRBJ2-3	many
TGCGCCAGCAGCCAACTACTAGCGGCCAATGAGCAGTTCTTC	CASSQLLAANEQFF	TRBD2	14	TRBV5-1	TRBJ2-1	NA
TGTGCCAGCAGCGTGGGACCGAGCAATCAGCCCCAGCATTTT	CASSVGPSNQPQHF	NA	14	TRBV9	TRBJ1-5	many
TGCAGCGTCAGGACTAGCGGGAATGAGGGTGAGCAGTTCTTC	CSVRTSGNEGEQFF	TRBD2	14	TRBV29-1	TRBJ2-1	few
TGCAGCGTTGGCCCCAATGAGCAGTTCTTC	CSVGPNEQFF	NA	10	TRBV29-1	TRBJ2-1	NA
TGTGCCAGCAGCTTAGGCGAGTTTGGAGGAAACACCATATATTTT	CASSLGEFGGNTIYF	NA	15	TRBV11-3	TRBJ1-3	many
TGTGCCACCGGACGACAGGGGATCACTAATGAAAAACTGTTTTTT	CATGRQGITNEKLFF	TRBD1	15	TRBV10-3	TRBJ1-4	NA